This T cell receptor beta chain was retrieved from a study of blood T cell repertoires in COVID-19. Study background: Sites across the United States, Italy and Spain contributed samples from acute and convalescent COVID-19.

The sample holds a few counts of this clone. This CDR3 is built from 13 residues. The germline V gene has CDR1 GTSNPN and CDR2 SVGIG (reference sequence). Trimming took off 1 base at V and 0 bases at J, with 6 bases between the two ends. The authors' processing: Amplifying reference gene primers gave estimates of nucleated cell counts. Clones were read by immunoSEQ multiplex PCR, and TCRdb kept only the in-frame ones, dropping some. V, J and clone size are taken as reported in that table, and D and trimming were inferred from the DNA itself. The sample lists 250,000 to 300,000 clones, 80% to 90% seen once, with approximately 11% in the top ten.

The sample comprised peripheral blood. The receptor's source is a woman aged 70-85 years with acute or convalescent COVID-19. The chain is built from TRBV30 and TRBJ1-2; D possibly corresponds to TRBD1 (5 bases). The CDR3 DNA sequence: TGTGCCTGGAGTGCAGGGACTAACTATGGCTACACCTTC. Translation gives CAWSAGTNYGYTF.